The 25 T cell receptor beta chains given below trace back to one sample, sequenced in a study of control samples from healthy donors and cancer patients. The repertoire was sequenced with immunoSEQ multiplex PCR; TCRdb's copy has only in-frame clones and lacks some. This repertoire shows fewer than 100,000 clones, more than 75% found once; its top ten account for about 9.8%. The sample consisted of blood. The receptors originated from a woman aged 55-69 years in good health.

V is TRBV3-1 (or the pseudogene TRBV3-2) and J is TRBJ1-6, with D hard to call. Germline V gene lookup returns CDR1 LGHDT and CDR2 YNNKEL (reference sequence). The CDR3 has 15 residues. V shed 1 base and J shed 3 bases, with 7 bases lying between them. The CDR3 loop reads CASSQGGNYNSPLHF. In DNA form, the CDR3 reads TGTGCCAGCAGCCAAGGAGGGAACTATAATTCACCCCTCCACTTT.

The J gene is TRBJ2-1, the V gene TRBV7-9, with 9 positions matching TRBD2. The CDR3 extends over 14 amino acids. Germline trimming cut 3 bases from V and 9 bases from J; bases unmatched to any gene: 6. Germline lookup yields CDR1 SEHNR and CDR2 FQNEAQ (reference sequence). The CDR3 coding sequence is TGTGCCAGCAGCTTTGGTAGCGGGAGCCCTGAGCAGTTCTTC. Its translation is CASSFGSGSPEQFF. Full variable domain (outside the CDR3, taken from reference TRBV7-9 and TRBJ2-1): DTGVSQNPRHKITKRGQNVTFRCDPISEHNRLYWYRQTLGQGPEFLTYFQNEAQLEKSRLLSDRFSAERPKGSFSTLEIQRTEQGDSAMYLCASSFGSGSPEQFFGPGTRLTVL.

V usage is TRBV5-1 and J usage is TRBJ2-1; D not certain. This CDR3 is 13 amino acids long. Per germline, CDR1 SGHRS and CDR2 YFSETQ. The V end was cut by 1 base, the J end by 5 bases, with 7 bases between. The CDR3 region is CASSLRSNNEQFF. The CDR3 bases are TGCGCCAGCAGCTTGCGGTCTAACAATGAGCAGTTCTTC.

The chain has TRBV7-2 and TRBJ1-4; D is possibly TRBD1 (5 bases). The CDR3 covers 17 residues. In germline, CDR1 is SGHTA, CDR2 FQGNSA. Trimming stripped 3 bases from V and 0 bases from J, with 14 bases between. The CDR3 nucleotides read TGTGCCAGCAGCTTGATTTCAGGGATTACAACTAATGAAAAACTGTTTTTT. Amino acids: CASSLISGITTNEKLFF. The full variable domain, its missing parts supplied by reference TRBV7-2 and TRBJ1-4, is GAGVSQSPSNKVTEKGKDVELRCDPISGHTALYWYRQSLGQGLEFLIYFQGNSAPDKSGLPSDRFSAERTGGSVSTLTIQRTQQEDSAVYLCASSLISGITTNEKLFFGSGTQLSVL.

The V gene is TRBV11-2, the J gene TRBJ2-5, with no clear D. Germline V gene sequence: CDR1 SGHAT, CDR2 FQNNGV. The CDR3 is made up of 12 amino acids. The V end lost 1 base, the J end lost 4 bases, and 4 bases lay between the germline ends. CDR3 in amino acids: CASSLARETQYF. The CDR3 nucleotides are TGTGCCAGCAGCTTAGCGCGAGAGACCCAGTACTTC.

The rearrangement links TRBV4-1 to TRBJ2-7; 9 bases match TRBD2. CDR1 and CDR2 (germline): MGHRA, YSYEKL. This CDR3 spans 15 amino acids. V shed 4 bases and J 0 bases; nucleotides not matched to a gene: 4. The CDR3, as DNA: TGCGCCAGCAGCCTTCTAGCGGGACCCTCCTACGAGCAGTACTTC. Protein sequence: CASSLLAGPSYEQYF.

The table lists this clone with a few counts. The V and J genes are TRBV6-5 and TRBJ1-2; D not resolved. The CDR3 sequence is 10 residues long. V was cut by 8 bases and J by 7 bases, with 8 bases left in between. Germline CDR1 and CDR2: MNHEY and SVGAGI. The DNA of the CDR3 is TGTGCCAGCGGGAAGATTGGCTACACCTTC. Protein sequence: CASGKIGYTF.

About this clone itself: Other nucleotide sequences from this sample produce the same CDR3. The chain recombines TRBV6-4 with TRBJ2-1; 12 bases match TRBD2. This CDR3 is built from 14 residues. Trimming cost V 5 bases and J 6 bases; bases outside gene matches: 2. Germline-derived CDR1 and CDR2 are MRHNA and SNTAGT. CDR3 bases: TGTGCCAGCAGTCGACTAGCGGGGGTCAATGAGCAGTTCTTC. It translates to CASSRLAGVNEQFF.

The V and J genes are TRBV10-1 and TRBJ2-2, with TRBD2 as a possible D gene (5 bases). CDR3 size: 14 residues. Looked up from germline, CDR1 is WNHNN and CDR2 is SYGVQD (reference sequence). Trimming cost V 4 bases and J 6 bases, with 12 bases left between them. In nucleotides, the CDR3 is TGCGCCAGCAGTGTCGGGGTAGGATCCGGGGAGCTGTTTTTT. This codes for CASSVGVGSGELFF.

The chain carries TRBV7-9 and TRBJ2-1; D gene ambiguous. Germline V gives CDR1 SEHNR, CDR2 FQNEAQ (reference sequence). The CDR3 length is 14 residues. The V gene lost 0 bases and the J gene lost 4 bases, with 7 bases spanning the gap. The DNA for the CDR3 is TGTGCCAGCAGCTTAGCCAGTTCATACAATGAGCAGTTCTTC. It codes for CASSLASSYNEQFF. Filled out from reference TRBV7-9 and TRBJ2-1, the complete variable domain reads DTGVSQNPRHKITKRGQNVTFRCDPISEHNRLYWYRQTLGQGPEFLTYFQNEAQLEKSRLLSDRFSAERPKGSFSTLEIQRTEQGDSAMYLCASSLASSYNEQFFGPGTRLTVL.

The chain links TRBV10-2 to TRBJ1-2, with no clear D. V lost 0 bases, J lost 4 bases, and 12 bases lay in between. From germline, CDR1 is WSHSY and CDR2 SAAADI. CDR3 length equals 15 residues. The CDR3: CASSESARAGYGYTF. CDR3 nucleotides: TGCGCCAGCAGTGAGTCCGCTCGGGCAGGCTATGGCTACACCTTC.

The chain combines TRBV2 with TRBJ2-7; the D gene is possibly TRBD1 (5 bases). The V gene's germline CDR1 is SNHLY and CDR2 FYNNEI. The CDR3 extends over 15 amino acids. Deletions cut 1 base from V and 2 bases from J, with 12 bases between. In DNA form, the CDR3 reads TGTGCCAGCAGTGAAGGCGTGGGGCCCACCTACGAGCAGTACTTC. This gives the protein CASSEGVGPTYEQYF.

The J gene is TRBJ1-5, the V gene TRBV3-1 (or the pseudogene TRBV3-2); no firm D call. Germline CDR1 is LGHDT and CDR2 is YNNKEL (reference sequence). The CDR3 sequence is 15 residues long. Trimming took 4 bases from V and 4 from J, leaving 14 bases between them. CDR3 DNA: TGTGCCAGCAGCCTAAGTAACAGTTATAATCAGCCCCAGCATTTT. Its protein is CASSLSNSYNQPQHF.

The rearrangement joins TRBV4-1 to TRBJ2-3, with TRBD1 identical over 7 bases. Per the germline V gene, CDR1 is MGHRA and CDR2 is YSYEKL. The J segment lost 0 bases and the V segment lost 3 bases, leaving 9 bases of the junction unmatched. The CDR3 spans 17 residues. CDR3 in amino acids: CASSHATKGASTDTQYF. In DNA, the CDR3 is TGCGCCAGCAGCCATGCCACGAAGGGGGCTAGCACAGATACGCAGTATTTT.

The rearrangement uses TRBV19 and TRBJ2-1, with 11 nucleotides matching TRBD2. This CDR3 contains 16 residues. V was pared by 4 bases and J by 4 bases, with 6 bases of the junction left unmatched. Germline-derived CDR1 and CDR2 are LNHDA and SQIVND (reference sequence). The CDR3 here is CASSRKTSGVYNEQFF. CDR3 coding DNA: TGTGCCAGTAGTAGGAAGACTAGCGGGGTTTACAATGAGCAGTTCTTC.

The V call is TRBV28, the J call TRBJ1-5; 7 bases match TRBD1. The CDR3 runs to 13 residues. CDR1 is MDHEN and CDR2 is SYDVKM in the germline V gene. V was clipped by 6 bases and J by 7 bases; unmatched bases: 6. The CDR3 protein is CASRTTGAQPQHF. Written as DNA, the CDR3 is TGTGCCAGCAGAACTACAGGGGCCCAGCCCCAGCATTTT.

The CDR3 reads CATSGTGTGELFF. In nucleotides, the CDR3 is TGTGCCACCTCCGGGACGGGAACCGGGGAGCTGTTTTTT. This chain joins TRBV19 and TRBJ2-2; TRBD1 or TRBD2 may be the D gene (5 bases each). The CDR3 covers 13 residues. Germline CDR1 LNHDA, CDR2 SQIVND (reference sequence). Trimming shortened V by 10 bases and J by 5 bases, and 14 bases separated the two germline ends.

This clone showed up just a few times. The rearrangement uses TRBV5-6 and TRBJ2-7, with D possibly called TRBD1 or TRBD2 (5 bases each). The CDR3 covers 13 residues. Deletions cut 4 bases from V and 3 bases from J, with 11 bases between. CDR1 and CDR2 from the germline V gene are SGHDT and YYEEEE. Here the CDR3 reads CASSPWGSYEQYF. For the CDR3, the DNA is TGTGCCAGCAGCCCGTGGGGGAGCTACGAGCAGTACTTC.

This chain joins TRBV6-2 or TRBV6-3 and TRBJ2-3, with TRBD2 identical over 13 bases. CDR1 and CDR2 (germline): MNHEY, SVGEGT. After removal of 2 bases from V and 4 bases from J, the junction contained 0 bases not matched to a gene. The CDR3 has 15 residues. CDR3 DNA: TGTGCCAGCAGTTACACTAGCGGGGGGGCAGATACGCAGTATTTT. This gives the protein CASSYTSGGADTQYF.

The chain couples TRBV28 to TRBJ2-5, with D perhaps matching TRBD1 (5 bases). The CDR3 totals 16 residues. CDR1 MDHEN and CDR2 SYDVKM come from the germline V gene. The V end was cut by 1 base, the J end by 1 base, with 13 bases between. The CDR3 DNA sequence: TGTGCCAGCAGTTTATTGAACAGGAAATTCCAAGAGACCCAGTACTTC. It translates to CASSLLNRKFQETQYF.

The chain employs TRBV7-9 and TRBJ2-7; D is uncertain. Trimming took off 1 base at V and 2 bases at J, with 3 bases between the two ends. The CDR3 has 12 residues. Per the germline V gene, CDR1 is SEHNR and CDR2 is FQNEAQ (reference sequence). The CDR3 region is CASSLVPYEQYF. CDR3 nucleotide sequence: TGTGCCAGCAGCTTAGTTCCCTACGAGCAGTACTTC.

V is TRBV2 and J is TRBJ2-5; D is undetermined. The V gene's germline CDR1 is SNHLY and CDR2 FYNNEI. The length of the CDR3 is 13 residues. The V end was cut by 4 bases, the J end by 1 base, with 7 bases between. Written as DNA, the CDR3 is TGTGCCAGCAGTGTACAGCCCCAAGAGACCCAGTACTTC. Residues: CASSVQPQETQYF.

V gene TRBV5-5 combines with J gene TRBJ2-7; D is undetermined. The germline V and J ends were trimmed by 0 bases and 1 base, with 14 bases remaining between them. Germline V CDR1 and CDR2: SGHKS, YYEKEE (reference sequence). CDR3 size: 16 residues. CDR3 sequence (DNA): TGTGCCAGCAGCTTGGTCGGTGGGTTTGGATCCTACGAGCAGTACTTC. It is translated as CASSLVGGFGSYEQYF.

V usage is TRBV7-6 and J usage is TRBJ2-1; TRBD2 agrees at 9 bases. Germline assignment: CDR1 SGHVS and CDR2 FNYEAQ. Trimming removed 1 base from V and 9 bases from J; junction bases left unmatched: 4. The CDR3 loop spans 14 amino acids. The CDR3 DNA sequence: TGTGCCAGCAGCTTAGGCGGGAGGGCCACTGAGCAGTTCTTC. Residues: CASSLGGRATEQFF. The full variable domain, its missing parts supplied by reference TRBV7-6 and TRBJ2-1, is GAGVSQSPRYKVTKRGQDVALRCDPISGHVSLYWYRQALGQGPEFLTYFNYEAQQDKSGLPNDRFSAERPEGSISTLTIQRTEQRDSAMYRCASSLGGRATEQFFGPGTRLTVL.

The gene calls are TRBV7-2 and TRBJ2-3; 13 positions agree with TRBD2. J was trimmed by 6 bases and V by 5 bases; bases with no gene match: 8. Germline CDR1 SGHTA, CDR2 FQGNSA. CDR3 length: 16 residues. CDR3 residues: CASSPQTSGGPDTQYF. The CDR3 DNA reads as TGTGCCAGCAGCCCGCAGACTAGCGGGGGGCCCGATACGCAGTATTTT.